The entry below describes one TCR beta chain. The data are from a study of T cell changes during pregnancy in multiple sclerosis. TCRdb keeps only in-frame clones here, not all; method: immunoSEQ multiplex PCR. This table has 54,000 or so clones, 85% to 95% appearing once. Trimming left V 0 bases short and J 2 bases short, with 11 bases between. This CDR3 is built from 15 residues. Germline V gene data show CDR1 as SGHNT and CDR2 as YYREEE (reference sequence). J is TRBJ2-5 and V is TRBV5-4, with D unresolved. The source is a female donor with multiple sclerosis, enrolled in a pregnancy study. Source: CD4+ T cells from peripheral blood mononuclear cells, taken before pregnancy. The DNA of the CDR3 is TGTGCCAGCAGCTTGGTTTTGGCAGGACAAGAGACCCAGTACTTC. Amino acids: CASSLVLAGQETQYF.